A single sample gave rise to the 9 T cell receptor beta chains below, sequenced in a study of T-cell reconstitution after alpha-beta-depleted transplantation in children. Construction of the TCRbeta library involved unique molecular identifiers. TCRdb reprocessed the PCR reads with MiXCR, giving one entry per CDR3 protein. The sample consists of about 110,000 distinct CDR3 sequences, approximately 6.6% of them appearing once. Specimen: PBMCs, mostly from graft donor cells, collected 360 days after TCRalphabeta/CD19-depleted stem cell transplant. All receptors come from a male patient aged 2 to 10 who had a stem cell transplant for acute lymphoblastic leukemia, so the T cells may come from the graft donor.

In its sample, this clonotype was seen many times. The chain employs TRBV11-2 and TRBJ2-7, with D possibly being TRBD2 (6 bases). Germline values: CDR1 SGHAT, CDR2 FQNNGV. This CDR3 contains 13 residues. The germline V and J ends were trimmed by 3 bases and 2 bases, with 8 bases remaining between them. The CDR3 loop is CASSLDYAYEQYF. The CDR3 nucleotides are TGTGCCAGCAGCTTGGACTACGCCTACGAGCAGTACTTC.

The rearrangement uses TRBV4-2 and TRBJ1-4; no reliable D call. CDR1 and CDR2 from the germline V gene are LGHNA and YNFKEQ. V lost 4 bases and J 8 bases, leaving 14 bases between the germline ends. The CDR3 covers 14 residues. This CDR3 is CASSPRIVGEKLFF. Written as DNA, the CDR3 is TGTGCCAGCAGCCCCCGGATCGTAGGGGAAAAACTGTTTTTT.

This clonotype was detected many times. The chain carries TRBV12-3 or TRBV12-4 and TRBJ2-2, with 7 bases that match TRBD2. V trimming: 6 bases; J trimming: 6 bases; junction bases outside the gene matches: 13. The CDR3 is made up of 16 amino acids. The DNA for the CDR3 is TGTGCCAGCAGCTTCCTCCTCCCGGCGGGAGCCGGGGAGCTGTTTTTT. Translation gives CASSFLLPAGAGELFF.

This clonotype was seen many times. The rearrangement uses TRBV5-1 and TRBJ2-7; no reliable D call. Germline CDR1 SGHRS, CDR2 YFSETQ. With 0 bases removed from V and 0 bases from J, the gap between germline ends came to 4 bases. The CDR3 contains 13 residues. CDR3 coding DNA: TGCGCCAGCAGCTTGGAGCTCTCCTACGAGCAGTACTTC. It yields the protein CASSLELSYEQYF.

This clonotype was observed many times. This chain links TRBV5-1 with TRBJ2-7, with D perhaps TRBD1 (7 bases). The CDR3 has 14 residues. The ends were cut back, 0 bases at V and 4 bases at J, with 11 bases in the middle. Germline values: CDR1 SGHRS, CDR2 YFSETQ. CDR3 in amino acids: CASSLGAGGYEQYF. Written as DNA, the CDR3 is TGCGCCAGCAGCTTGGGGGCAGGGGGGTACGAGCAGTACTTC.

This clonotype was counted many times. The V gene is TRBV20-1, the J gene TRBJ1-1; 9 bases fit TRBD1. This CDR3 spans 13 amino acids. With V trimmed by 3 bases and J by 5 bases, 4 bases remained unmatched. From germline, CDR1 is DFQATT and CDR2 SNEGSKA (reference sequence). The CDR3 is CSARGQGWTEAFF. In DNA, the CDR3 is TGCAGTGCTAGGGGACAGGGCTGGACTGAAGCTTTCTTT.

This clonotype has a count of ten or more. This CDR3 reads CASTLRTGGHEQYF. The CDR3 nucleotides read TGTGCCAGCACCCTAAGGACAGGGGGCCACGAGCAGTACTTC. The chain recombines TRBV12-3 or TRBV12-4 with TRBJ2-7; TRBD1 matches 11 bases. CDR3 length: 14 amino acids. V was clipped by 7 bases and J by 5 bases; unmatched bases: 7.

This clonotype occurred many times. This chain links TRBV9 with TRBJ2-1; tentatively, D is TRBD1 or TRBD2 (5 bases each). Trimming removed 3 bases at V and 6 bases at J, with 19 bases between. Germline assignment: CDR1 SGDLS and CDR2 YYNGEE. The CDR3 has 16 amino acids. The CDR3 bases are TGTGCCAGCAGCGATGGGGACCTCCCTCGAGGCAATGAGCAGTTCTTC. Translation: CASSDGDLPRGNEQFF.

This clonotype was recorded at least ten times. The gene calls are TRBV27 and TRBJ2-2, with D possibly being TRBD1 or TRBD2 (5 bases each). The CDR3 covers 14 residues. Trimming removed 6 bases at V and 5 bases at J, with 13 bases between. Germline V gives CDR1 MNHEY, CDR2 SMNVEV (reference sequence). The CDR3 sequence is CASRVLGGTGELFF. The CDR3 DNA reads TGTGCCAGCAGGGTACTTGGGGGTACCGGGGAGCTGTTTTTT.